This T cell receptor (beta chain) was identified in a study of control samples from healthy donors and cancer patients. Repertoires were generated with immunoSEQ multiplex PCR, while TCRdb's copy carries only in-frame clones and drops some. The sample holds about 120,000 clones; 93% are singletons and the top ten take less than 3.5%. The germline CDR1 and CDR2 sequences are LNHDA and SQIVND (reference sequence). The CDR3 length is 15 residues. V lost 8 bases and J lost 2; bases outside the gene matches: 10. J is TRBJ2-5 and V is TRBV19; 8 nucleotides agree with TRBD1. Input material: blood. The TCR was taken from a man aged 25 to 40 in good health. The DNA of the CDR3 is TGTGCCAGTTCACTGGGGACAGGCTCTCAAGAGACCCAGTACTTC. It translates to CASSLGTGSQETQYF.